This T cell receptor beta chain was obtained from a study of spatial heterogeneity in lung cancer. Background on the study: Beta-chain sequences were consistently detected more often than alpha-chain sequences. Broader study findings: Follow-up blood showed ubiquitous expanded tumor TCRs less than blood at resection did.

The presence of a unique molecular identifier marked each TCR cDNA molecule. TCRdb analysed the 5' RACE reads with MiXCR anew, one entry per CDR3 protein. The data contain more than 60,000 distinct CDR3 sequences, roughly 8% of them seen just once; the ten biggest clones take up 6.8%. At least ten counts were recorded for this clonotype. What it recognizes is unknown. V was trimmed by 3 bases and J by 3 bases, leaving 6 bases between them. This CDR3 comprises 12 residues. The sample's time point: sample taken at primary tumor resection. Sequencing covered unsorted whole RNA taken from tumor, nontumor lung or frozen PBMC.

The receptor comes from a male donor with early-stage non-small cell lung cancer. The specimen comprised PBMCs, sampled at surgery. The rearrangement joins TRBV23-1 to TRBJ2-7; perhaps TRBD1 as D (6 bases). Being an ORF, TRBV23-1 has a function that is uncertain. CDR3 sequence (DNA): TGCGCCAGCAGTCAGGACAGCTACGAGCAGTACTTC. Protein: CASSQDSYEQYF.